This T cell receptor beta chain comes out of a study of T cells in Graves' hyperthyroidism and ophthalmopathy. Study-level background: Initial diagnosis, before any treatment, was when peripheral blood was collected.

Amplification of TCR beta CDR3 regions was performed using RNA transcripts as template. Researchers ran a first-round RT-PCR on the TCR CDR3 using the HTBI primer set. TCRdb itself ran the multiplex PCR reads through MiXCR, one entry per CDR3 protein. Altogether under 250,000 distinct CDR3 sequences are present, less than 20% being singletons, with the ten largest covering 40% to 65%. This CDR3 contains 14 residues. Germline CDR1 is LNHDA and CDR2 is SQIVND (reference sequence). V lost 6 bases to trimming and J lost 6 bases, with 18 bases between them. The chain carries TRBV19 and TRBJ2-7; D is perhaps TRBD1 or TRBD2 (6 bases each). The origin of this receptor is a woman between 50 and 59 years old with Graves' hyperthyroidism. The sample was blood. CDR3 region: CASRPGPGGGEQYF. The CDR3 DNA sequence: TGTGCCAGTAGACCTGGACCCGGAGGGGGCGAGCAGTACTTC.